These 27 T cell receptor beta chains originate from one sample sequenced in a study of PD-1 blockade in mismatch repair-deficient tumors (dated by TCRdb to the late 2010s). The library relied on the immunoSEQ multiplex PCR assay. Drawn from immuneACCESS, this table holds only the in-frame rearrangements with V and J called that TCRdb kept. Clones are partly lost; checked studies trace under half to an unresolved V gene and leave the rest unexplained. The sample table shows approximately 130,000 clones, and roughly nine tenths are seen once. The ten largest clones represent about 14% of the sample. The starting material was peripheral blood, obtained 44 weeks after starting pembrolizumab. The receptors derive from an adult with mismatch repair-deficient cancer.

The V and J genes are TRBV6-5 and TRBJ2-1, with D unclear. The CDR3 is made up of 15 amino acids. CDR1 is MNHEY and CDR2 is SVGAGI in the germline V gene. V was clipped by 4 bases and J by 5 bases, with 15 bases between them. The CDR3 coding sequence is TGTGCCAGCAGTTTATTGCCAGGTTCGGACAATGAGCAGTTCTTC. This translates into CASSLLPGSDNEQFF.

The chain joins TRBV28 to TRBJ2-7; 10 bases agree with TRBD2. After removal of 2 bases from V and 6 bases from J, the junction contained 7 bases not matched to a gene. Germline V gene sequence: CDR1 MDHEN, CDR2 SYDVKM. The length of the CDR3 is 15 residues. The CDR3 DNA follows: TGTGCCAGCAGTTTAGACCTAGCGGGAGTGTTCGAGCAGTACTTC. Translated: CASSLDLAGVFEQYF.

The V call is TRBV7-4, the J call TRBJ2-7, with TRBD1 matching 8 bases. Germline V CDR1 and CDR2: SGHVT, SQSDAQ. The V and J ends lost 9 bases and 7 bases, in that order; junction bases with no gene match: 20. This CDR3 region has 16 residues. The CDR3 protein is CARLIKGQGGGWEQYF. The CDR3 coding sequence is TGTGCCAGACTAATAAAAGGACAGGGTGGAGGCTGGGAGCAGTACTTC. The full variable domain, with the rest looked up from reference TRBV7-4 and TRBJ2-7, is GAGVSQSPRYKVAKRGRDVALRCDSISGHVTLYWYRQTLGQGSEVLTYSQSDAQRDKSGRPSGRFSAERPERSVSTLKIQRTEQGDSAVYLCARLIKGQGGGWEQYFGPGTRLTVT.

The chain uses TRBV11-3 and TRBJ2-2; D gene ambiguous. There are 13 residues in the CDR3. Germline V lookup: CDR1 SGHNT, CDR2 YENEEA. V was pared by 1 base and J by 6 bases, with 6 bases between. DNA of the CDR3: TGTGCCAGCAGCTTAGCTCTCGCCGGGGAGCTGTTTTTT. Translated: CASSLALAGELFF.

The rearrangement links TRBV5-1 to TRBJ2-1; D uncertain. This CDR3 spans 13 amino acids. Germline CDR1 SGHRS, CDR2 YFSETQ. V was trimmed by 7 bases and J by 1 base, leaving 9 bases between them. DNA of the CDR3: TGCGCCAGCGGATTAGGATCCTACAATGAGCAGTTCTTC. It yields the protein CASGLGSYNEQFF.

This clone was detected only once. V gene TRBV29-1 combines with J gene TRBJ2-1; D is perhaps TRBD1 or TRBD2 (5 bases each). This CDR3 has 13 amino acids. Trimming pared 7 bases from V and 9 bases from J, leaving 19 bases between. Germline lookup yields CDR1 SQVTM and CDR2 ANQGSEA. The CDR3 coding sequence is TGCAGCGCCAATGGGGTGGGGGAAGTTGAGCAGTTCTTC. Translated: CSANGVGEVEQFF.

This clone was seen once. The rearrangement links TRBV28 to TRBJ1-1, with D perhaps matching TRBD1 (5 bases). Trimming removed 5 bases from V and 9 bases from J, with 16 bases in between. The germline gives CDR1 MDHEN, CDR2 SYDVKM. The CDR3 length is 13 residues. DNA for the CDR3: TGTGCCAGCAGTGCAGAGGGACGCTTGAAAGCTTTCTTT. Protein: CASSAEGRLKAFF.

This chain uses TRBV11-3 with TRBJ2-2; 8 bases fit TRBD1. The junction had 7 bases not matched to a gene; V was cut back by 5 bases and J by 8 bases. CDR3 length: 14 amino acids. CDR1 is SGHNT and CDR2 is YENEEA in the germline V gene. The DNA for the CDR3 is TGTGCCAGCAGCCCGACCCGGACAGGGGGGGAGCTGTTTTTT. Translation gives CASSPTRTGGELFF.

This clone was seen a single time. V gene TRBV5-1 combines with J gene TRBJ2-1; D remains unclear. The V end lost 1 base, the J end lost 5 bases, and 13 bases lay between the germline ends. The germline V gene encodes CDR1 SGHRS and CDR2 YFSETQ. The CDR3 has 15 residues. Here the CDR3 reads CASSLSPPMNNEQFF. Written as DNA, the CDR3 is TGCGCCAGCAGCTTGAGTCCTCCGATGAACAATGAGCAGTTCTTC. The full variable domain, completed using reference TRBV5-1 and TRBJ2-1, is KAGVTQTPRYLIKTRGQQVTLSCSPISGHRSVSWYQQTPGQGLQFLFEYFSETQRNKGNFPGRFSGRQFSNSRSEMNVSTLELGDSALYLCASSLSPPMNNEQFFGPGTRLTVL.

The rearrangement joins TRBV7-9 to TRBJ2-2, with a possible D match to TRBD1 (6 bases). This CDR3 contains 15 residues. Germline CDR1 and CDR2: SEHNR and FQNEAQ (reference sequence). V lost 8 bases to trimming and J lost 1 base, with 14 bases between them. The CDR3 reads CASPAGTMNTGELFF. The CDR3 bases are TGTGCCAGCCCTGCCGGGACAATGAACACCGGGGAGCTGTTTTTT.

This chain connects TRBV5-1 to TRBJ2-1; 12 bases match TRBD2. The CDR3 contains 17 residues. Germline V gives CDR1 SGHRS, CDR2 YFSETQ. The J segment lost 7 bases and the V segment lost 4 bases, leaving 12 bases of the junction unmatched. The CDR3 DNA is TGCGCCAGCAGCCCCAGACTAGCGGGAGCCCCGGTTAATGAGCAGTTCTTC. Protein sequence: CASSPRLAGAPVNEQFF.

The gene calls are TRBV4-1 and TRBJ1-5; no definite D call. The V gene's germline CDR1 is MGHRA and CDR2 YSYEKL. V lost 2 bases and J 0 bases, leaving 8 bases between the germline ends. This CDR3 is built from 15 residues. For the CDR3, the DNA is TGCGCCAGCAGCCAAAGGCAGCTTAGCAATCAGCCCCAGCATTTT. Protein sequence: CASSQRQLSNQPQHF.

The chain combines TRBV5-4 with TRBJ2-2, with D unresolved. The CDR3 is made up of 14 amino acids. The germline V gene has CDR1 SGHNT and CDR2 YYREEE (reference sequence). Trimming took off 0 bases at V and 1 base at J, with 4 bases between the two ends. CDR3 coding DNA: TGTGCCAGCAGCTTGGAAGGGAACACCGGGGAGCTGTTTTTT. It yields the protein CASSLEGNTGELFF.

J is TRBJ1-2 and V is TRBV18, with D maybe TRBD1 (5 bases). This CDR3 has 15 residues. Germline CDR1 and CDR2: KGHSH and LQKENI. V lost 6 bases and J 3 bases, leaving 17 bases between the germline ends. This CDR3 is CASSQKVGADYGYTF. The CDR3 DNA follows: TGTGCCAGCTCCCAGAAGGTTGGGGCTGACTATGGCTACACCTTC.

The CDR3 region has the DNA TGTGCCAGCAGCAGTAGCGGGAGGGCCAGGACCGGGGAGCTGTTTTTT. Its protein product is CASSSSGRARTGELFF. V usage is TRBV7-9 and J usage is TRBJ2-2, with TRBD2 identical over 11 bases. Looked up from germline, CDR1 is SEHNR and CDR2 is FQNEAQ (reference sequence). This CDR3 has 16 residues. The V segment lost 5 bases and the J segment 5 bases; nucleotides outside the gene matches: 7.

The rearrangement uses TRBV7-3 and TRBJ2-7, with D perhaps being TRBD1 or TRBD2 (6 bases each). Trimming cost V 2 bases and J 3 bases, with 11 bases left between them. CDR1 is SGHTA and CDR2 is FQGTGA in the germline V gene. CDR3 length: 14 residues. CDR3 nucleotides: TGTGCCAGCAGCTTATTCGGGGGCCGCTACGAGCAGTACTTC. This gives the protein CASSLFGGRYEQYF.

This clone was counted once. The V call is TRBV5-6, the J call TRBJ2-7; the match to TRBD2 covers 8 bases. J was trimmed by 3 bases and V by 0 bases; bases with no gene match: 2. CDR1 and CDR2 from the germline V gene are SGHDT and YYEEEE. This CDR3 is built from 14 residues. CDR3 bases: TGTGCCAGCAGCTTGGGACTAGCGCACTACGAGCAGTACTTC. Translating it yields CASSLGLAHYEQYF.

The rearrangement uses TRBV23-1 and TRBJ2-7, with 10 bases matching TRBD1. TRBV23-1 has ORF status, its function being uncertain. The CDR3 loop spans 14 amino acids. V lost 7 bases and J lost 3; bases outside the gene matches: 6. The CDR3 region has the DNA TGCGCCAGCACCGGGACAGGGGTGATCTACGAGCAGTACTTC. Amino acids: CASTGTGVIYEQYF.

The chain is built from TRBV6-5 and TRBJ2-7; D is uncertain. This CDR3 contains 14 residues. Germline values: CDR1 MNHEY, CDR2 SVGAGI. The germline V and J ends were trimmed by 5 bases and 2 bases, with 13 bases remaining between them. CDR3 nucleotides: TGTGCCAGCAGTCTCACTGGGGTGACCTACGAGCAGTACTTC. Translating gives CASSLTGVTYEQYF.

The rearrangement links TRBV5-1 to TRBJ2-1; D ambiguous. Germline values: CDR1 SGHRS, CDR2 YFSETQ. The CDR3 spans 15 residues. Trimming removed 1 base at V and 0 bases at J, with 8 bases between. CDR3: CASSLLEHSYNEQFF. CDR3 nucleotides: TGCGCCAGCAGCTTGCTGGAGCACTCCTACAATGAGCAGTTCTTC.

The J gene is TRBJ1-1, the V gene TRBV2, with TRBD1 matching over 8 bases. This CDR3 has 12 amino acids. Germline CDR1 reads SNHLY; CDR2 reads FYNNEI. Unmatched junction bases numbered 7, after V lost 6 bases and J lost 10 bases. The CDR3 is CASSSDRGAAFF. The CDR3 coding sequence is TGTGCCAGCAGCAGCGACAGGGGAGCAGCTTTCTTT. Complete variable domain (other parts from reference TRBV2 and TRBJ1-1): EPEVTQTPSHQVTQMGQEVILRCVPISNHLYFYWYRQILGQKVEFLVSFYNNEISEKSEIFDDQFSVERPDGSNFTLKIRSTKLEDSAMYFCASSSDRGAAFFGQGTRLTVV.

The CDR3 is CASSQGGRESYEQYF. CDR3 nucleotides: TGCGCCAGCAGCCAAGGAGGCAGGGAGTCCTACGAGCAGTACTTC. The chain carries TRBV4-3 and TRBJ2-7; tentatively, D is TRBD1 or TRBD2 (5 bases each). Trimming took 1 base from V and 1 from J, leaving 11 bases between them. The germline gives CDR1 LGHNA, CDR2 YSLEER. The CDR3 is 15 residues long.

This rearrangement joins TRBV4-3 to TRBJ1-1; tentative D call: TRBD1 (5 bases). The germline V gene has CDR1 LGHNA and CDR2 YSLEER. The V and J ends lost 5 bases and 0 bases respectively, with 10 bases between them. The CDR3 length is 14 residues. The CDR3: CASSSRGMNTEAFF. DNA of the CDR3: TGCGCCAGCAGCTCACGGGGGATGAACACTGAAGCTTTCTTT.

This chain uses TRBV5-1 with TRBJ2-7; D is possibly TRBD2 (6 bases). Germline-derived CDR1 and CDR2 are SGHRS and YFSETQ. With 0 bases removed from V and 2 bases from J, the gap between germline ends came to 9 bases. This CDR3 is 14 amino acids long. The CDR3 sequence is CASSLGREPYEQYF. The DNA of the CDR3 is TGCGCCAGCAGCTTGGGCCGGGAGCCCTACGAGCAGTACTTC.

The V and J genes are TRBV6-5 and TRBJ2-7; no clear D. The V end was cut by 6 bases, the J end by 6 bases, with 18 bases between. Germline CDR1 is MNHEY and CDR2 is SVGAGI. The CDR3 has 14 residues. CDR3 DNA: TGTGCCAGCAGCCTAGGGTTGGACCGCTCCGAGCAGTACTTC. Its translation is CASSLGLDRSEQYF.

This clone was picked up one time. The chain recombines TRBV19 with TRBJ2-3; TRBD1 agrees at 8 bases. This CDR3 region has 14 residues. V shed 7 bases and J 7 bases; nucleotides not matched to a gene: 10. Germline V gene lookup returns CDR1 LNHDA and CDR2 SQIVND (reference sequence). The CDR3 spells CASTQTGDVHTQYF. The CDR3 region has the DNA TGTGCCAGTACCCAGACAGGGGACGTTCATACGCAGTATTTT.

This clone was seen just once. V usage is TRBV21-1 and J usage is TRBJ2-7; the table names TRBD1, a call not compared with the DNA. TRBV21-1 is an annotated pseudogene. The CDR3 is 14 residues long. The CDR3 coding sequence is TGTGCCGGAGGTCCGTGGACAGTCCTTTACGAGCAGTACTTC. This encodes CAGGPWTVLYEQYF.